This is a list of T cell receptor beta chains from one sample in a study of T-cell memory formation after mild COVID-19. TCRdb used MiXCR to reprocess the 5' RACE reads, holding one entry per CDR3 protein. The table shows a few hundred thousand distinct CDR3 sequences, with around 15% occurring only once. Sequenced material: PBMCs or a T cell subset sorted from them (not recorded which). The origin of the receptors is a man aged 18 to 30 who had mild COVID-19 (a few samples of this study predate the infection). Cell type and time point are not known. The CDR3 runs from the conserved cysteine through the conserved F or W. The order of the fields is V gene, clone size, J gene, D gene, CDR3 protein, CDR3 DNA. A D gene is named only where the DNA matches it firmly. Size is stated for part of the rows, as once, few or many counts, or as a class when the clone is expanded.

>TRBV6-1|few|TRBJ2-5|-
CASSESSSVGRRTQYF
TGTGCCAGCAGTGAAAGCAGTAGTGTCGGCAGGAGGACCCAGTACTTC
>TRBV30|-|TRBJ1-5|-
CAWSRGHGSNQPQHF
TGTGCCTGGAGCCGGGGACATGGGAGCAATCAGCCCCAGCATTTT
>TRBV7-2|few|TRBJ2-4|-
CASSLAGQGGGIQYF
TGTGCCAGCAGCTTAGCAGGCCAGGGTGGCGGCATTCAGTACTTC
>TRBV7-9|-|TRBJ2-3|-
CASSFDRQADTQYF
TGTGCCAGCAGCTTCGACCGACAGGCAGATACGCAGTATTTT
>TRBV6-5|-|TRBJ1-2|TRBD1
CASSSTGPHYGYTF
TGTGCCAGCAGTTCGACAGGGCCACACTATGGCTACACCTTC
>TRBV7-8|-|TRBJ2-1|TRBD2
CASSLGPSGGVSYNEQFF
TGTGCCAGCAGCTTAGGCCCCAGCGGGGGGGTGTCCTACAATGAGCAGTTCTTC
>TRBV12-3/TRBV12-4|-|TRBJ1-6|-
CASYGQPNSPLHF
TGTGCCAGCTACGGCCAGCCTAATTCACCCCTCCACTTT
>TRBV10-3|many|TRBJ2-7|-
CAISDTKGRIEQYF
TGTGCCATCAGTGACACTAAGGGACGGATCGAGCAGTACTTC
>TRBV5-6|once|TRBJ2-2|-
CASSQARDNTGELFF
TGTGCCAGCAGTCAGGCAAGGGATAACACCGGGGAGCTGTTTTTT
>TRBV7-3|-|TRBJ1-1|-
CASSLAGAGEAFF
TGTGCCAGCAGCTTAGCGGGGGCTGGTGAAGCTTTCTTT
>TRBV18|few|TRBJ1-1|-
CASKELNTEAFF
TGTGCCAGTAAGGAGCTGAACACTGAAGCTTTCTTT
>TRBV7-3|few|TRBJ2-3|-
CASSPERRTDTQYF
TGTGCCAGCAGCCCGGAGAGGCGGACAGATACGCAGTATTTT
>TRBV24-1|few|TRBJ2-5|TRBD1
CATSDVGTGVETQYF
TGTGCCACCAGTGATGTCGGGACAGGGGTGGAGACCCAGTACTTC
>TRBV6-2/TRBV6-3|-|TRBJ2-1|TRBD2
CASSYSRTSGESSYNEQFF
TGTGCCAGCAGTTACTCGAGGACTAGCGGGGAGAGCTCCTACAATGAGCAGTTCTTC
>TRBV7-9|few|TRBJ2-7|-
CASSRRGARRYF
TGTGCCAGCAGCCGCAGAGGGGCCAGGAGGTACTTC
>TRBV5-1|many|TRBJ2-7|TRBD1
CASSPRDRGPNEQYF
TGCGCCAGCAGCCCCCGGGACAGGGGGCCAAACGAGCAGTACTTC
>TRBV7-9|many|TRBJ2-7|-
CASSRDSTYEQYF
TGTGCCAGCAGCCGGGACTCTACCTACGAGCAGTACTTC
>TRBV7-6|few|TRBJ2-5|TRBD2
CASSLVWGLAGRETQYF
TGTGCCAGCAGCTTAGTGTGGGGACTAGCGGGTCGAGAGACCCAGTACTTC
>TRBV10-3|few|TRBJ2-2|-
CAISVLGTANTGELFF
TGTGCCATCAGTGTCTTGGGGACGGCGAACACCGGGGAGCTGTTTTTT